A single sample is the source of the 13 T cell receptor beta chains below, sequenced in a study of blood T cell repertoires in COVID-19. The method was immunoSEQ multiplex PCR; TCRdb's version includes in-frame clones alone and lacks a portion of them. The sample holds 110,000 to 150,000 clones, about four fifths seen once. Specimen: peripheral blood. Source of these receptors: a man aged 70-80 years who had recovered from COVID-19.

The CDR3 nucleotides read TGTGCCACCAGTCCTGCGGGGGGACCAACGGGGACCGGGGAGCTGTTTTTT. This encodes CATSPAGGPTGTGELFF. This chain connects TRBV24-1 to TRBJ2-2; 8 nucleotides agree with TRBD2. CDR1 and CDR2 from the germline V gene are KGHDR and SFDVKD. After removal of 6 bases from V and 5 bases from J, the junction contained 13 bases not matched to a gene. The length of the CDR3 is 17 residues.

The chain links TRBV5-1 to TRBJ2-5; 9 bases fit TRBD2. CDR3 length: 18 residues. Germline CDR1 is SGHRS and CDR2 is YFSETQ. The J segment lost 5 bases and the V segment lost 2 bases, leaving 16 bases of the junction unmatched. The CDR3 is CASSFLGTSSIRRETQYF. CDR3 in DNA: TGCGCCAGCAGCTTTCTAGGGACTAGCTCTATACGACGGGAGACCCAGTACTTC.

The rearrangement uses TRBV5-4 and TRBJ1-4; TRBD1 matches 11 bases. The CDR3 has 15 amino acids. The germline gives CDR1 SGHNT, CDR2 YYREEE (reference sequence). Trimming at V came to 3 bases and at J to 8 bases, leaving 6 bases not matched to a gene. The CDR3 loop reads CASSSPGQGGEKLFF. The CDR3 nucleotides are TGTGCCAGCAGCTCTCCGGGACAGGGGGGAGAAAAACTGTTTTTT.

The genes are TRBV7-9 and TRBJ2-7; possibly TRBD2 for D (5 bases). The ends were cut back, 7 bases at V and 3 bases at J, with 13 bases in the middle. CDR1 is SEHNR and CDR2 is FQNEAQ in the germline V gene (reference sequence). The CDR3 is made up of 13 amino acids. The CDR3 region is CASTRAASYEQYF. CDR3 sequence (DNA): TGTGCCAGCACCAGAGCGGCAAGCTACGAGCAGTACTTC. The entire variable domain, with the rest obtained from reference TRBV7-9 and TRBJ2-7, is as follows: DTGVSQNPRHKITKRGQNVTFRCDPISEHNRLYWYRQTLGQGPEFLTYFQNEAQLEKSRLLSDRFSAERPKGSFSTLEIQRTEQGDSAMYLCASTRAASYEQYFGPGTRLTVT.

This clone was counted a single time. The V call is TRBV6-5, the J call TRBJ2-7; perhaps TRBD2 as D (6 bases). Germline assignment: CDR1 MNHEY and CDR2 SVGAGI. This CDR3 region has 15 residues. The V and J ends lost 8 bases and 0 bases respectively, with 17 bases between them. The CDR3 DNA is TGTGCCAGCCGCGAGGTCGCGGGGAGCTCCTACGAGCAGTACTTC. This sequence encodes CASREVAGSSYEQYF.

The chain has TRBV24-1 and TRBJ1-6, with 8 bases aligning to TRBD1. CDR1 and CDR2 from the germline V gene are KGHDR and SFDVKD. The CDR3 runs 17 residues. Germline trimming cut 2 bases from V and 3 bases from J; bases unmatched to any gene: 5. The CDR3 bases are TGTGCCACCAGTGATTCCCCCGGACAGGGCTATAATTCACCCCTCCACTTT. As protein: CATSDSPGQGYNSPLHF.

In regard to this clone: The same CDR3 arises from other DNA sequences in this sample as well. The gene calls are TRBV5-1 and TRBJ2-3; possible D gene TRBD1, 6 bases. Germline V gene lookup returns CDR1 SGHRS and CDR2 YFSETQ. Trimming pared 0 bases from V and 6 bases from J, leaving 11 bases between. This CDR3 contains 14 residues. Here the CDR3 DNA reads TGCGCCAGCAGCTTGGGGCAGGGGAGCGATACGCAGTATTTT. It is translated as CASSLGQGSDTQYF.

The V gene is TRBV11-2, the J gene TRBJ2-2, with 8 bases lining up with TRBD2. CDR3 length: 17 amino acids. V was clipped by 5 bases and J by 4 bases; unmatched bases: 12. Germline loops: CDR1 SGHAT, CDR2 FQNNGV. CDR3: CASSRLLGLVGTGELFF. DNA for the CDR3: TGTGCCAGCAGCCGTTTGCTGGGACTAGTGGGCACCGGGGAGCTGTTTTTT.

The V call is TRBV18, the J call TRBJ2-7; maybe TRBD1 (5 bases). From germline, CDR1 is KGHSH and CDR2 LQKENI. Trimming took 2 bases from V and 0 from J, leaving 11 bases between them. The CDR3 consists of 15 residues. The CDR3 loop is CASSPSPTVSYEQYF. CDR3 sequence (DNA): TGTGCCAGCTCACCATCCCCGACAGTCTCCTACGAGCAGTACTTC.

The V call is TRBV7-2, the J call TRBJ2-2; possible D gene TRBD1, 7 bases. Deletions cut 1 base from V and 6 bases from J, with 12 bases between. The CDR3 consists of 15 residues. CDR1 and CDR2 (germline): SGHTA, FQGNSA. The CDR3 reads CASSLVGGGPGELFF. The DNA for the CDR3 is TGTGCCAGCAGCTTAGTCGGAGGGGGCCCCGGGGAGCTGTTTTTT.

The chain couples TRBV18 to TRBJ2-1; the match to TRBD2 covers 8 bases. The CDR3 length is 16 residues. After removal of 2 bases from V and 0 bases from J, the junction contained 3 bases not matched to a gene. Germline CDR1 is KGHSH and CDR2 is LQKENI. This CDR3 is CASSPGGLGSYNEQFF. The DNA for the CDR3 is TGTGCCAGCTCACCAGGGGGACTAGGCTCCTACAATGAGCAGTTCTTC.

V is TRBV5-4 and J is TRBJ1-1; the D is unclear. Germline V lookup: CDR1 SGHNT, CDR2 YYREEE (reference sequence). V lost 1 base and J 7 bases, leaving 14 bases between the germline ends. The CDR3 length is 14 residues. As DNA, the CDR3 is TGTGCCAGCAGCTTGTTTTTTGCGAGGGATGAAGCTTTCTTT. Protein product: CASSLFFARDEAFF.

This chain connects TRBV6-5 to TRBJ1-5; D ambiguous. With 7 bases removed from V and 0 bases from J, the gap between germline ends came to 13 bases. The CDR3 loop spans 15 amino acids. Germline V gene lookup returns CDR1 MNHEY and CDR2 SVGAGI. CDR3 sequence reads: CASTGEHYSNQPQHF. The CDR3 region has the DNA TGTGCCAGCACCGGCGAACACTATAGCAATCAGCCCCAGCATTTT.